The clone carrying this TCR beta chain was counted ten times or more. The antigen is undetermined. The authors' processing: Construction of a distant-metastasis classifier for papillary thyroid cancer relied on CDR3 differences across clinicopathological groups. Using MiXCR, TCRdb reanalyzed the PCR reads. Clone size and V and J calls follow TCRdb, not the original study. In the table there are around 20,000 clones, roughly 15% of which are singletons. This sample is part of a study of metastatic and nonmetastatic thyroid tumors. Study at large: Repertoires from blood and tumor or nodule tissue of malignant and benign thyroid patients were compared. Study-level results: TCR beta diversity was reportedly significantly higher in malignant thyroid tumors than benign nodules, in blood and tumor.

The entire patient cohort was treatment-naive prior to thyroid surgery. The source is a female donor with papillary thyroid cancer or a benign thyroid nodule (not recorded which). Some clones in this sample may be carry-over from other donors' samples. Sample: tumor tissue.

The CDR3 loop is CASSEMAPSSYNEQFF. The CDR3, as DNA: TGTGCCAGCAGTGAAATGGCGCCCAGCTCCTACAATGAGCAGTTCTTC. V usage is TRBV6-1 and J usage is TRBJ2-1; D is ambiguous. Germline loops: CDR1 MNHNS, CDR2 SASEGT. The V end was cut by 2 bases, the J end by 0 bases, with 11 bases between. The CDR3 consists of 16 residues.